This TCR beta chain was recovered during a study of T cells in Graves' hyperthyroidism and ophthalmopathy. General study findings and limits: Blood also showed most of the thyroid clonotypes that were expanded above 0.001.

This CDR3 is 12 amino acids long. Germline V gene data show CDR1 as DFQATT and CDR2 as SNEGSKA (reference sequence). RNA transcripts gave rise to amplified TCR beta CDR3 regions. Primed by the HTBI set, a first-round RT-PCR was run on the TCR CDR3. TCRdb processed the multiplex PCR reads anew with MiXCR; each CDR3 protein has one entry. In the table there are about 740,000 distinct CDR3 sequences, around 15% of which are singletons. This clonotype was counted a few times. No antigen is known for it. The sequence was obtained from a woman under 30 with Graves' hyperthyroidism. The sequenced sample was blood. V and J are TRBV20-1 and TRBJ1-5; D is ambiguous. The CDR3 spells CSTTWGNQPQHF. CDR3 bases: TGCAGCACAACCTGGGGCAATCAGCCCCAGCATTTT.